This T cell receptor (beta chain) was recorded in a study of siplizumab effects on memory and regulatory T cells. General observations from the study: Naive T cells looked more diverse than memory cells and looked like major alloresponse contributors.

In the case of this clone: Its antigen is unidentified.

The repertoire was sequenced with immunoSEQ multiplex PCR; TCRdb's copy has only in-frame clones and lacks some. The sample shows around 94,000 clones, roughly 92% of them seen only once. There are 14 residues in the CDR3. This sequence was found in a human donor in good health. Source material: CD4+ T cells sorted from blood. The chain is built from TRBV21-1 and TRBJ1-5. TRBV21-1 is marked as a pseudogene. The CDR3 DNA follows: TGTGCCAGCAGCAAGCAACGTAACAATCAGCCCCAGCATTTT. Its protein product is CASSKQRNNQPQHF.